The 30 T cell receptor beta chains in this list originate from one sample, sequenced in a study of cytomegalovirus exposure and HLA in healthy donors. Sequencing used immunoSEQ multiplex PCR; TCRdb keeps in-frame clones, though not all of them. This table holds tens of thousands of clones, 90% to 95% found once. Sequenced input: PBMCs. The receptors were sampled from a woman in her thirties in good health and CMV-seronegative.

The V gene is TRBV28, the J gene TRBJ2-7; possible D gene TRBD2, 5 bases. Germline lookup yields CDR1 MDHEN and CDR2 SYDVKM. The CDR3 has 15 amino acids. Between the trimmed V and J ends, which lost 5 bases and 4 bases, there was a span of 18 bases. This CDR3 is CASSVPRRGNYEQYF. In DNA, the CDR3 is TGTGCCAGCAGTGTACCCCGCCGGGGAAATTACGAGCAGTACTTC. The entire variable domain, with the rest obtained from reference TRBV28 and TRBJ2-7, is as follows: DVKVTQSSRYLVKRTGEKVFLECVQDMDHENMFWYRQDPGLGLRLIYFSYDVKMKEKGDIPEGYSVSREKKERFSLILESASTNQTSMYLCASSVPRRGNYEQYFGPGTRLTVT.

The chain couples TRBV30 to TRBJ2-5; D unclear. The CDR3 extends over 16 amino acids. Trimming pared 0 bases from V and 2 bases from J, leaving 16 bases between. Germline V gene lookup returns CDR1 GTSNPN and CDR2 SVGIG (reference sequence). CDR3 loop: CAWSVPPLSEQETQYF. DNA for the CDR3: TGTGCCTGGAGTGTCCCCCCGCTCAGCGAGCAAGAGACCCAGTACTTC.

V and J are TRBV6-5 and TRBJ1-1; D is uncertain. The germline V gene has CDR1 MNHEY and CDR2 SVGAGI. With 6 bases removed from V and 8 bases from J, the gap between germline ends came to 16 bases. The CDR3 consists of 13 residues. The CDR3 nucleotides are TGTGCCAGCAGCTTGGCCCGAGGACTGGAAGCTTTCTTT. Translated: CASSLARGLEAFF.

The chain couples TRBV27 to TRBJ2-3; no clear D. V was clipped by 3 bases and J by 0 bases, with 4 bases between them. Germline V gene sequence: CDR1 MNHEY, CDR2 SMNVEV (reference sequence). The CDR3 consists of 13 residues. CDR3 amino acids: CASSLASTDTQYF. Here the CDR3 DNA reads TGTGCCAGCAGTTTGGCTAGCACAGATACGCAGTATTTT.

The V call is TRBV4-3, the J call TRBJ2-7, with a possible D match to TRBD2 (7 bases). The CDR3 totals 15 residues. V shed 3 bases and J shed 4 bases, with 16 bases lying between them. The V gene's germline CDR1 is LGHNA and CDR2 YSLEER. The CDR3 DNA sequence: TGCGCCAGCAGCCAGGGGAGGGGGACGATATACGAGCAGTACTTC. Its protein product is CASSQGRGTIYEQYF.

This chain uses TRBV7-9 with TRBJ1-5, with D possibly TRBD1 on 5 matching bases. The CDR3 contains 14 residues. The germline gives CDR1 SEHNR, CDR2 FQNEAQ (reference sequence). Trimming shortened V by 2 bases and J by 5 bases, and 10 bases separated the two germline ends. CDR3 DNA sequence: TGTGCCAGCAGCTTAACAGGTGGTGATCAGCCCCAGCATTTT. Translating it yields CASSLTGGDQPQHF.

The gene calls are TRBV25-1 and TRBJ2-5; 10 bases agree with TRBD2. The J segment lost 3 bases and the V segment lost 6 bases, leaving 13 bases of the junction unmatched. Germline lookup yields CDR1 MGHDK and CDR2 SYGVNS. CDR3 length: 17 residues. CDR3 amino acids: CASRPGGLAGAKETQYF. CDR3 bases: TGTGCCAGCAGGCCAGGTGGGCTAGCGGGAGCCAAAGAGACCCAGTACTTC.

The rearrangement joins TRBV5-4 to TRBJ2-7; TRBD2 matches 9 bases. This CDR3 comprises 14 residues. V was pared by 5 bases and J by 2 bases, with 5 bases of the junction left unmatched. Germline CDR1 and CDR2: SGHNT and YYREEE (reference sequence). The CDR3 bases are TGTGCCAGCAGTACCGGGACTAGCCCCTACGAGCAGTACTTC. Translating gives CASSTGTSPYEQYF.

The V gene is TRBV2, the J gene TRBJ1-2, with D possibly matching TRBD1 (6 bases). This CDR3 has 13 amino acids. With 2 bases removed from V and 5 bases from J, the gap between germline ends came to 9 bases. The V gene's germline CDR1 is SNHLY and CDR2 FYNNEI. The CDR3 loop is CASSELGHYGYTF. Here the CDR3 DNA reads TGTGCCAGCAGTGAATTGGGACATTATGGCTACACCTTC.

CDR3 loop: CASSLQGVMTNEKLFF. The CDR3 nucleotides read TGCGCCAGCAGCTTACAGGGGGTGATGACTAATGAAAAACTGTTTTTT. The rearrangement joins TRBV5-1 to TRBJ1-4, with 8 bases lining up with TRBD1. This CDR3 spans 16 amino acids. Trimming cost V 2 bases and J 2 bases; bases outside gene matches: 5. Looked up from germline, CDR1 is SGHRS and CDR2 is YFSETQ.

The chain is built from TRBV11-3 and TRBJ2-3; D gene uncertain. The CDR3 sequence is 12 residues long. Trimming cost V 3 bases and J 5 bases, with 6 bases left between them. Germline V lookup: CDR1 SGHNT, CDR2 YENEEA. The CDR3 DNA is TGTGCCAGCAGCTTTGCAGGAGATACGCAGTATTTT. Its translation is CASSFAGDTQYF.

J is TRBJ1-2 and V is TRBV10-3; perhaps TRBD1 as D (6 bases). The V gene lost 2 bases and the J gene lost 2 bases, with 9 bases spanning the gap. The CDR3 loop spans 14 amino acids. CDR1 ENHRY and CDR2 SYGVKD come from the germline V gene. CDR3 nucleotide sequence: TGTGCCATCAGTGAGAGGGACACCAACTATGGCTACACCTTC. Its protein is CAISERDTNYGYTF.

The chain couples TRBV27 to TRBJ2-7; TRBD1 aligns across 9 bases. This CDR3 is built from 12 residues. Germline V lookup: CDR1 MNHEY, CDR2 SMNVEV (reference sequence). The CDR3 nucleotides read TGTGCGGCGAAGGGACAGGGTCACGAGCAGTACTTC. Protein sequence: CAAKGQGHEQYF.

The CDR3 loop reads CASSLGPPGSVNTGELFF. The CDR3 region has the DNA TGTGCCAGCAGTTTAGGTCCTCCGGGGAGCGTGAACACCGGGGAGCTGTTTTTT. The rearrangement uses TRBV28 and TRBJ2-2, with a tentative D call TRBD2 (5 bases). This CDR3 spans 18 amino acids. V lost 2 bases and J lost 1, with 17 bases in between. Germline CDR1 MDHEN, CDR2 SYDVKM.

This clone appeared a few times. This chain joins TRBV10-1 and TRBJ2-7; TRBD1 aligns across 7 bases. Germline-derived CDR1 and CDR2 are WNHNN and SYGVQD (reference sequence). This CDR3 is built from 13 residues. The V gene end was trimmed by 6 bases and the J gene end by 7 bases; junction bases not matched to a gene: 9. CDR3 residues: CASSRTGPGEQYF. The CDR3 region has the DNA TGCGCCAGCAGCCGGACAGGCCCGGGGGAGCAGTACTTC.

The chain combines TRBV5-1 with TRBJ2-3; perhaps TRBD2 as D (5 bases). V was clipped by 0 bases and J by 0 bases, with 11 bases between them. This CDR3 has 16 amino acids. CDR1 and CDR2 from the germline V gene are SGHRS and YFSETQ. CDR3 loop: CASSLVFGGSTDTQYF. The CDR3 nucleotides are TGCGCCAGCAGCTTGGTATTTGGCGGGAGCACAGATACGCAGTATTTT.

This chain uses TRBV2 with TRBJ2-5; D not certain. The CDR3 sequence is 14 residues long. V was pared by 5 bases and J by 1 base, with 11 bases between. Germline values: CDR1 SNHLY, CDR2 FYNNEI. CDR3 bases: TGTGCCAGCAGTCCCCAGCGAATCCAAGAGACCCAGTACTTC. Protein product: CASSPQRIQETQYF. The full variable domain, completed using reference TRBV2 and TRBJ2-5, is EPEVTQTPSHQVTQMGQEVILRCVPISNHLYFYWYRQILGQKVEFLVSFYNNEISEKSEIFDDQFSVERPDGSNFTLKIRSTKLEDSAMYFCASSPQRIQETQYFGPGTRLLVL.

This clone was observed a single time. The chain uses TRBV27 and TRBJ2-7; 9 bases align to TRBD2. The germline V gene has CDR1 MNHEY and CDR2 SMNVEV (reference sequence). With 4 bases clipped from V and 2 bases from J, the junction kept 6 bases outside the gene matches. CDR3 length equals 15 residues. The CDR3 coding sequence is TGTGCCAGCAGTTCCCCTGGGACTAGCCCCTACGAGCAGTACTTC. Translation: CASSSPGTSPYEQYF.

This chain uses TRBV23-1 with TRBJ1-1; D is possibly TRBD1 (5 bases). TRBV23-1 is given ORF status, its function remaining uncertain. This CDR3 region has 16 residues. Trimming pared 6 bases from V and 9 bases from J, leaving 26 bases between. CDR3 in amino acids: CASSRPGVRTVGKAFF. For the CDR3, the DNA is TGCGCCAGCAGCCGCCCGGGGGTCAGGACGGTCGGTAAAGCTTTCTTT.

CDR3 sequence: CASSRPPGQAGYTF. As DNA, the CDR3 is TGTGCCAGCAGTCGTCCTCCGGGACAGGCAGGCTACACCTTC. J is TRBJ1-2 and V is TRBV28; 8 bases match TRBD1. CDR3 length: 14 residues. After removal of 5 bases from V and 8 bases from J, the junction contained 10 bases not matched to a gene. From germline, CDR1 is MDHEN and CDR2 SYDVKM.

V is TRBV28 and J is TRBJ2-5; 7 nucleotides line up with TRBD1. The CDR3 covers 14 residues. The V and J ends lost 6 bases and 5 bases, in that order; junction bases with no gene match: 9. Germline loops: CDR1 MDHEN, CDR2 SYDVKM. The CDR3 bases are TGTGCCAGCAGCCTGACAGGGATTGAGGAGACCCAGTACTTC. The encoded protein is CASSLTGIEETQYF.

The chain is built from TRBV7-2 and TRBJ1-1; D unresolved. The CDR3 spans 14 residues. V dropped 2 bases and J dropped 5 bases, with 12 bases sitting between them. The germline V gene has CDR1 SGHTA and CDR2 FQGNSA. CDR3 DNA sequence: TGTGCCAGCAGCTTACTCCTTGGCGGTACTGAAGCTTTCTTT. It is translated as CASSLLLGGTEAFF.

V gene TRBV27 combines with J gene TRBJ2-6; TRBD1 agrees at 7 bases. CDR3 length equals 15 residues. Germline V gene sequence: CDR1 MNHEY, CDR2 SMNVEV (reference sequence). Trimming at V came to 3 bases and at J to 1 base, leaving 0 bases not matched to a gene. The CDR3 DNA reads as TGTGCCAGCAGTTTGGGACAGTCTGGGGCCAACGTCCTGACTTTC. Protein product: CASSLGQSGANVLTF. The whole variable domain, filled in from reference TRBV27 and TRBJ2-6, reads EAQVTQNPRYLITVTGKKLTVTCSQNMNHEYMSWYRQDPGLGLRQIYYSMNVEVTDKGDVPEGYKVSRKEKRNFPLILESPSPNQTSLYFCASSLGQSGANVLTFGAGSRLTVL.

The V call is TRBV4-1, the J call TRBJ2-3; tentative D call: TRBD2 (7 bases). CDR3 size: 16 residues. The V gene's germline CDR1 is MGHRA and CDR2 YSYEKL. V was trimmed by 8 bases and J by 5 bases, leaving 23 bases between them. This chain's CDR3 is CASATGRGRAVDTQYF. The CDR3 DNA is TGCGCCAGCGCTACTGGTAGGGGGAGGGCCGTAGATACGCAGTATTTT.

This chain links TRBV7-2 with TRBJ2-1; TRBD1 matches 7 bases. Trimming took 4 bases from V and 3 from J; bases not matched to a gene: 18. There are 19 residues in the CDR3. CDR1 is SGHTA, CDR2 FQGNSA, per germline. CDR3: CASSSSTGRYPFYYNEQFF. The CDR3 DNA reads TGTGCCAGCAGCTCCTCGACAGGGCGATACCCATTCTACTACAATGAGCAGTTCTTC.

The genes are TRBV7-2 and TRBJ1-6; 10 positions agree with TRBD1. From germline, CDR1 is SGHTA and CDR2 FQGNSA. The ends lost 2 bases at V and 7 bases at J; junction bases unmatched: 2. The CDR3 is 15 amino acids. The CDR3 coding sequence is TGTGCCAGCAGCTTAACGGGACAGGGGAATTCACCCCTCCACTTT. This encodes CASSLTGQGNSPLHF.

CDR3 amino acids: CASSLGGGDEQFF. Here the CDR3 DNA reads TGTGCCAGCAGCTTGGGCGGAGGCGATGAGCAGTTCTTC. V is TRBV5-4 and J is TRBJ2-1; TRBD2 is a possible D gene (5 bases). CDR1 SGHNT and CDR2 YYREEE come from the germline V gene (reference sequence). Trimming shortened V by 0 bases and J by 8 bases, and 9 bases separated the two germline ends. The CDR3 runs to 13 residues.

This chain joins TRBV4-3 and TRBJ2-1; D might be TRBD1 (5 bases). CDR3 size: 15 residues. Germline values: CDR1 LGHNA, CDR2 YSLEER. The V and J ends lost 3 bases and 2 bases respectively, with 11 bases between them. This chain's CDR3 is CASSHKGLPYNEQFF. DNA for the CDR3: TGCGCCAGCAGCCATAAGGGGCTCCCCTACAATGAGCAGTTCTTC.

This clone was observed once. The gene calls are TRBV15 and TRBJ2-1; TRBD2 agrees at 8 bases. The ends lost 1 base at V and 5 bases at J; junction bases unmatched: 16. Germline V lookup: CDR1 LNHNV, CDR2 YYDKDF (reference sequence). The CDR3 is made up of 19 amino acids. CDR3 region: CATSRVGGGLVPYNNEQFF. CDR3 bases: TGTGCCACCAGCAGAGTGGGAGGGGGACTAGTCCCCTACAACAATGAGCAGTTCTTC.

The gene calls are TRBV6-5 and TRBJ2-7, with D possibly being TRBD2 (5 bases). Germline assignment: CDR1 MNHEY and CDR2 SVGAGI. This CDR3 is built from 13 residues. V was pared by 2 bases and J by 6 bases, with 11 bases between. CDR3 nucleotides: TGTGCCAGCAGTTACGAGGGTCGGGGCGAGCAGTACTTC. It translates to CASSYEGRGEQYF.